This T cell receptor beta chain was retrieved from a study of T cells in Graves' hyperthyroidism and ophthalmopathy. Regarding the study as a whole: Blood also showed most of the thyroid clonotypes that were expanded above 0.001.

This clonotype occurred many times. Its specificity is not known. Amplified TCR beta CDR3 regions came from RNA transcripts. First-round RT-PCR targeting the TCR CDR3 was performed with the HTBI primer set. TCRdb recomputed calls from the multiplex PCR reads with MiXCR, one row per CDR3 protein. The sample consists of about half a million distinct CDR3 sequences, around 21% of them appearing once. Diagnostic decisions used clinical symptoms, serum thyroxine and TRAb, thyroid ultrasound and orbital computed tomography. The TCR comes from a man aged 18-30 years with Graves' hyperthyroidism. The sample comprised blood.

CDR3 amino acids: CSASTTGAGETQYF. The CDR3 DNA reads as TGCAGTGCCTCAACGACTGGGGCTGGTGAGACCCAGTACTTC. V and J are TRBV20-1 and TRBJ2-5; D may be TRBD1 (5 bases). Trimming stripped 6 bases from V and 5 bases from J, with 19 bases between. This CDR3 comprises 14 residues. Looked up from germline, CDR1 is DFQATT and CDR2 is SNEGSKA (reference sequence).